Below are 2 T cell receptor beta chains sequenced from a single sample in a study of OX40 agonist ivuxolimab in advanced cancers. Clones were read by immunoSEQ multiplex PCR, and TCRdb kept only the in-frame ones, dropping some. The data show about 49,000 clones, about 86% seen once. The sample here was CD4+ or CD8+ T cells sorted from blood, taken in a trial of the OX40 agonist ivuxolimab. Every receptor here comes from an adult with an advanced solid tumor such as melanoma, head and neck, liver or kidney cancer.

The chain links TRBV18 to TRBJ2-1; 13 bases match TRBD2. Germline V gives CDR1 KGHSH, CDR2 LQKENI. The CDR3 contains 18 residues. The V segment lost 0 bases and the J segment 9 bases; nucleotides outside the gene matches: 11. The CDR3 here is CASSPPGRTSGSFSEQFF. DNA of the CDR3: TGTGCCAGCTCACCACCTGGTCGGACTAGCGGGAGTTTTAGTGAGCAGTTCTTC.

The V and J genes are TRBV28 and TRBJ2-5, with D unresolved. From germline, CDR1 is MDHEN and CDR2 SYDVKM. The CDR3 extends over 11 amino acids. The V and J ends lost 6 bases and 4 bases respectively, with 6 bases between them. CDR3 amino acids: CASSPGETQYF. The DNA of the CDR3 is TGTGCCAGCAGCCCAGGAGAGACCCAGTACTTC.